Listed here are 18 T cell receptor beta chains from one sample, sequenced in a study of blood T cell repertoires in COVID-19. Here immunoSEQ multiplex PCR was the method, and the copy in TCRdb shows in-frame clones only, minus some. The sample records approximately 440,000 clones, about 85% being singletons. Sample: PBMCs or T cells enriched from blood (not recorded which). The receptor set was obtained from a woman aged 18-29 years who had recovered from COVID-19.

This clone was detected once. This chain connects TRBV5-4 to TRBJ1-3; 9 nucleotides line up with TRBD1. This CDR3 spans 16 amino acids. From germline, CDR1 is SGHNT and CDR2 YYREEE (reference sequence). Trimming removed 0 bases from V and 7 bases from J; junction bases left unmatched: 8. As DNA, the CDR3 is TGTGCCAGCAGCTTGGTTGGGACAGGGAAGCGGAACACCATATATTTT. This encodes CASSLVGTGKRNTIYF.

V usage is TRBV19 and J usage is TRBJ2-4; 9 bases are shared with TRBD1. The CDR3 runs 15 residues. The junction had 9 bases not matched to a gene; V was cut back by 10 bases and J by 2 bases. Per germline, CDR1 LNHDA and CDR2 SQIVND (reference sequence). CDR3 DNA: TGTGCCACGCACGGGACAGGGAGAACCAAAAACATTCAGTACTTC. The encoded protein is CATHGTGRTKNIQYF.

The rearrangement uses TRBV10-3 and TRBJ1-2; no firm D call. Germline V gene sequence: CDR1 ENHRY, CDR2 SYGVKD. Trimming cost V 3 bases and J 5 bases, with 13 bases left between them. The CDR3 is 14 residues long. The CDR3 is CAISDFHGEYGYTF. CDR3 nucleotide sequence: TGTGCCATCAGTGATTTTCACGGAGAGTATGGCTACACCTTC.

The genes are TRBV29-1 and TRBJ1-2; TRBD1 aligns across 8 bases. Germline CDR1 reads SQVTM; CDR2 reads ANQGSEA. The CDR3 runs to 14 residues. The V segment lost 1 base and the J segment 3 bases; nucleotides outside the gene matches: 4. Here the CDR3 DNA reads TGCAGCGTTGAAGGGACAGGGTCCGACTATGGCTACACCTTC. It translates to CSVEGTGSDYGYTF.

The CDR3 region is CASSHGAEKLFF. DNA for the CDR3: TGTGCCAGCAGCCATGGGGCGGAAAAACTGTTTTTT. This sequence joins TRBV3-1 (or the pseudogene TRBV3-2) and TRBJ1-4, with D possibly TRBD1 on 5 matching bases. V gave up 3 bases and J gave up 8 bases, with 7 bases separating them. In germline, CDR1 is LGHDT, CDR2 YNNKEL (reference sequence). The CDR3 runs 12 residues.

The J gene is TRBJ2-5, the V gene TRBV6-5; perhaps TRBD2 as D (7 bases). V was shortened by 9 bases and J by 7 bases, with 15 bases between the two germline ends. Per germline, CDR1 MNHEY and CDR2 SVGAGI. The CDR3 spans 12 residues. The DNA for the CDR3 is TGTGCCAGTCGAGGGGGGGCGGGGACCCAGTACTTC. This encodes CASRGGAGTQYF.

Of note for this clone: Other DNA sequences in the same sample also yield this CDR3. The chain recombines TRBV30 with TRBJ2-5, with TRBD2 as a possible D gene (5 bases). The germline gives CDR1 GTSNPN, CDR2 SVGIG (reference sequence). The CDR3 totals 12 residues. V lost 2 bases and J lost 5, with 9 bases in between. This CDR3 reads CAWSPRGETQYF. The CDR3 bases are TGTGCCTGGAGTCCGCGAGGGGAGACCCAGTACTTC.

The chain joins TRBV2 to TRBJ2-7; D possibly corresponds to TRBD2 (7 bases). Germline V gives CDR1 SNHLY, CDR2 FYNNEI. CDR3 length equals 14 residues. Deletions cut 7 bases from V and 2 bases from J, with 15 bases between. The CDR3 here is CASMAGAVAYEQYF. The CDR3 nucleotides are TGTGCCAGCATGGCGGGGGCAGTCGCCTACGAGCAGTACTTC.

This clone turned up a few times. The chain recombines TRBV7-9 with TRBJ2-7; possibly TRBD1 for D (5 bases). V was trimmed by 6 bases and J by 3 bases, leaving 9 bases between them. CDR1 is SEHNR and CDR2 is FQNEAQ in the germline V gene (reference sequence). The CDR3 totals 12 residues. CDR3 sequence: CASSYTGYEQYF. The CDR3 DNA sequence: TGTGCCAGCAGTTATACAGGCTACGAGCAGTACTTC.

CDR3 region: CASSPWTSSDTQYF. CDR3 nucleotide sequence: TGTGCCAGCAGCCCGTGGACTTCCTCAGATACGCAGTATTTT. V gene TRBV9 combines with J gene TRBJ2-3; weak D call: TRBD2 (5 bases). Trimming took off 4 bases at V and 4 bases at J, with 13 bases between the two ends. The CDR3 extends over 14 amino acids. The germline CDR1 and CDR2 sequences are SGDLS and YYNGEE.

V gene TRBV3-1 (or the pseudogene TRBV3-2) combines with J gene TRBJ1-2; 8 bases fit TRBD1. Germline CDR1 reads LGHDT; CDR2 reads YNNKEL (reference sequence). V was clipped by 0 bases and J by 0 bases; unmatched bases: 6. The CDR3 runs 17 residues. The CDR3 nucleotides are TGTGCCAGCAGCCAAGAAAGGACAGGGACTTCTAACTATGGCTACACCTTC. Translating it yields CASSQERTGTSNYGYTF.

This clone was seen only a few times. The rearrangement uses TRBV27 and TRBJ2-1, with D perhaps TRBD2 (5 bases). V was cut by 11 bases and J by 10 bases, with 15 bases left in between. Germline CDR1 reads MNHEY; CDR2 reads SMNVEV (reference sequence). The CDR3 is made up of 11 amino acids. The CDR3: CACRGRAEQFF. CDR3 sequence (DNA): TGTGCCTGCCGGGGAAGGGCCGAGCAGTTCTTC.

This chain joins TRBV5-8 and TRBJ1-1; D is possibly TRBD1 (5 bases). Trimming stripped 4 bases from V and 3 bases from J, with 10 bases between. Germline V CDR1 and CDR2: SGHTS, YDEGEE. The CDR3 extends over 13 amino acids. CDR3 loop: CASSPEGDTEAFF. The CDR3 nucleotides are TGTGCCAGCAGCCCCGAAGGGGACACTGAAGCTTTCTTT.

This rearrangement joins TRBV11-2 to TRBJ1-6; no firm D call. The CDR3 has 15 residues. V was pared by 2 bases and J by 7 bases, with 12 bases between. Germline CDR1 reads SGHAT; CDR2 reads FQNNGV. CDR3 nucleotides: TGTGCCAGCAGCTTATCGGGGTGGACGAATTCACCCCTCCACTTT. This sequence encodes CASSLSGWTNSPLHF.

Comment on this clone: Within the sample, other DNA sequences also encode this same CDR3. The chain is built from TRBV10-3 and TRBJ1-1; 9 bases fit TRBD1. V trimming: 6 bases; J trimming: 1 base; junction bases outside the gene matches: 0. Germline values: CDR1 ENHRY, CDR2 SYGVKD. CDR3 length: 13 residues. CDR3 DNA sequence: TGTGCCATCAGGGACAGGGGGAACACTGAAGCTTTCTTT. Translated: CAIRDRGNTEAFF.

CDR3 in amino acids: CASSSGQGATNEKLFF. CDR3 sequence (DNA): TGTGCCAGCAGTTCCGGACAGGGCGCAACTAATGAAAAACTGTTTTTT. V usage is TRBV28 and J usage is TRBJ1-4; 8 bases are a match to TRBD1. Germline CDR1 MDHEN, CDR2 SYDVKM. This CDR3 region has 16 residues. The trim removed 4 bases at V and 0 bases at J, leaving 4 bases unmatched.

The chain links TRBV7-3 to TRBJ2-1, with TRBD2 matching 11 bases. Germline lookup yields CDR1 SGHTA and CDR2 FQGTGA. Trimming at V came to 5 bases and at J to 6 bases, leaving 9 bases not matched to a gene. This CDR3 is 16 amino acids long. CDR3 nucleotide sequence: TGTGCCAGCAGCCCTTTAGCGGGGGGGTTTGTCAATGAGCAGTTCTTC. Protein product: CASSPLAGGFVNEQFF.

This chain links TRBV4-2 with TRBJ2-7, with 11 bases aligning to TRBD2. Germline trimming cut 4 bases from V and 4 bases from J; bases unmatched to any gene: 3. This CDR3 has 14 residues. Germline V gene sequence: CDR1 LGHNA, CDR2 YNFKEQ. CDR3: CASSPGLAEYEQYF. The DNA of the CDR3 is TGTGCCAGCAGCCCGGGACTAGCGGAATACGAGCAGTACTTC.